This is a list of T cell receptor beta chains from one sample in a study of shared clonotypes between healthy human individuals. Data came from immunoSEQ multiplex PCR; TCRdb stores just in-frame clones and leaves some out. The data contain hundreds of thousands of clones, about 98% of them singletons. Sequencing was performed on naive CD8+ T cells sorted from blood. The source of these receptors is a man aged 30 to 39 in good health. Each CDR3 is given with its conserved first and last residue. Fields, in order: clone size, V gene, D gene, J gene, CDR3 DNA, CDR3 protein. The D gene is left open where the match is weak. Clone size is not always given. Where it is, it says once, few, many or a class for expanded clones.

clone_size: .; v_call: TRBV11-2; d_call: .; j_call: TRBJ2-4; cdr3_nt: TGTGCCAGCAGCTTTGAGGGGGTTCTCATTCAGTACTTC; cdr3_aa: CASSFEGVLIQYF
clone_size: .; v_call: TRBV7-3; d_call: TRBD1; j_call: TRBJ2-7; cdr3_nt: TGTGCCAGCAGTTATACCGACAGGGGGCACGAGCAGTACTTC; cdr3_aa: CASSYTDRGHEQYF
clone_size: .; v_call: TRBV11-2; d_call: .; j_call: TRBJ2-1; cdr3_nt: TGTGCCAGCAGCTCCGCCCGTACTGAGCAGTTCTTC; cdr3_aa: CASSSARTEQFF
clone_size: .; v_call: TRBV6-5; d_call: .; j_call: TRBJ2-2; cdr3_nt: TGTGCCAGCAGTTACTCTGCCTCGAACACCGGGGAGCTGTTTTTT; cdr3_aa: CASSYSASNTGELFF
clone_size: .; v_call: TRBV6-1; d_call: .; j_call: TRBJ2-7; cdr3_nt: TGTGCCAGCAGTCAGGACAGCGGTCTGAGCGAGCAGTACTTC; cdr3_aa: CASSQDSGLSEQYF
clone_size: .; v_call: TRBV7-8; d_call: TRBD1; j_call: TRBJ2-1; cdr3_nt: TGTGCCAGCCGATATGGGACAGGGGGCCGGGGTGGTGAGCAGTTCTTC; cdr3_aa: CASRYGTGGRGGEQFF
clone_size: .; v_call: TRBV2; d_call: TRBD1; j_call: TRBJ2-7; cdr3_nt: TGTGCCAGCAGTGGCTCCGGACAGGCCTCCTACGAGCAGTACTTC; cdr3_aa: CASSGSGQASYEQYF
clone_size: .; v_call: TRBV7-9; d_call: TRBD2; j_call: TRBJ2-1; cdr3_nt: TGTGCCAGCAGCTTACCTAGCGGGAGGGCCCGGGCTGAGTATGAGCAGTTCTTC; cdr3_aa: CASSLPSGRARAEYEQFF
clone_size: .; v_call: TRBV7-9; d_call: TRBD2; j_call: TRBJ2-7; cdr3_nt: TGTGCCAGCAGGGGACTAGCGGGCAACTACGAGCAGTACTTC; cdr3_aa: CASRGLAGNYEQYF
clone_size: .; v_call: TRBV4-1; d_call: TRBD2; j_call: TRBJ2-1; cdr3_nt: TGCGCCAGCAGCGAACCACCCGGCAGGGAGGGTGAGCAGTTCTTC; cdr3_aa: CASSEPPGREGEQFF
clone_size: .; v_call: TRBV6-6; d_call: TRBD2; j_call: TRBJ2-1; cdr3_nt: TGTGCCAGCAGGGGACTAGCGGGAGTGGCGAATGAGCAGTTCTTC; cdr3_aa: CASRGLAGVANEQFF
clone_size: .; v_call: TRBV4-3; d_call: .; j_call: TRBJ2-6; cdr3_nt: TGCGCCAGCAGCCAAGACAGGGCCAGGTCTGGGGCCAACGTCCTGACTTTC; cdr3_aa: CASSQDRARSGANVLTF
clone_size: .; v_call: TRBV6-5; d_call: .; j_call: TRBJ1-2; cdr3_nt: TGTGCCAGCAGCTCACTCAGGAGCCCCTATGGCTACACCTTC; cdr3_aa: CASSSLRSPYGYTF
clone_size: .; v_call: TRBV4-3; d_call: TRBD1; j_call: TRBJ2-1; cdr3_nt: TGCGCCAGCAGCCAGGATACAGGGGGCGTGTATGTTGAGCAGTTCTTC; cdr3_aa: CASSQDTGGVYVEQFF
clone_size: once; v_call: TRBV4-2; d_call: .; j_call: TRBJ1-2; cdr3_nt: TGTGCCAGCAGCCAAGAACTCGTGGATGGCTACACCTTC; cdr3_aa: CASSQELVDGYTF
clone_size: .; v_call: TRBV9; d_call: .; j_call: TRBJ2-7; cdr3_nt: TGTGCCAGTTCCCCTGGCGCGGGGAGCGAGCAGTACTTC; cdr3_aa: CASSPGAGSEQYF
clone_size: .; v_call: TRBV28; d_call: TRBD1; j_call: TRBJ2-2; cdr3_nt: TGTGCCAGCAGTCCGGGACAGGCTCAGCGTTTTTTT; cdr3_aa: CASSPGQAQRFF
clone_size: .; v_call: TRBV7-9; d_call: TRBD2; j_call: TRBJ2-1; cdr3_nt: TGTGCCAGCAGCCGGAGTGGGCGGGAGGCGGGCTATGAGCAGTTCTTC; cdr3_aa: CASSRSGREAGYEQFF
clone_size: .; v_call: TRBV28; d_call: TRBD1; j_call: TRBJ2-2; cdr3_nt: TGTGCCAGCAGTTTGACAGGGGTTAGGTCCACCGGGGAGCTGTTTTTT; cdr3_aa: CASSLTGVRSTGELFF
clone_size: .; v_call: TRBV4-2; d_call: TRBD1; j_call: TRBJ1-2; cdr3_nt: TGTGCCAGCAGCCAAGATCCAGGGGGCTACGGCTACACCTTC; cdr3_aa: CASSQDPGGYGYTF
clone_size: .; v_call: TRBV7-8; d_call: .; j_call: TRBJ2-2; cdr3_nt: TGTGCCAGCAGCAAATACGATGCCCCCTACACCGGGGAGCTGTTTTTT; cdr3_aa: CASSKYDAPYTGELFF
clone_size: once; v_call: TRBV7-9; d_call: .; j_call: TRBJ2-1; cdr3_nt: TGTGCCAGCAGCCCTGGACAGGGAGGGCCGTCGTACAATGAGCAGTTCTTC; cdr3_aa: CASSPGQGGPSYNEQFF
clone_size: .; v_call: TRBV30; d_call: .; j_call: TRBJ1-1; cdr3_nt: TGTGCCTGGAGTAGTACGGGGGAGAACACTGAAGCTTTCTTT; cdr3_aa: CAWSSTGENTEAFF